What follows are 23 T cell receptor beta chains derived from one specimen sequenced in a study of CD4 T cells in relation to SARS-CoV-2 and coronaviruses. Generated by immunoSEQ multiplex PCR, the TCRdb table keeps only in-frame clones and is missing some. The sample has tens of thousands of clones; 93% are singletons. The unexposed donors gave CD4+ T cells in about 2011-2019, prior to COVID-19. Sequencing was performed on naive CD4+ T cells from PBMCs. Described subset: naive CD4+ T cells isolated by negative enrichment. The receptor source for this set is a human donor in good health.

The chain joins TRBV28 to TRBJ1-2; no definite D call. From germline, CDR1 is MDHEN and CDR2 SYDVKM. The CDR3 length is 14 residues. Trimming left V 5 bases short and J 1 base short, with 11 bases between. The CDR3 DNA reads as TGTGCCAGCAGTGCCGCCCGGGTTAACTATGGCTACACCTTC. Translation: CASSAARVNYGYTF.

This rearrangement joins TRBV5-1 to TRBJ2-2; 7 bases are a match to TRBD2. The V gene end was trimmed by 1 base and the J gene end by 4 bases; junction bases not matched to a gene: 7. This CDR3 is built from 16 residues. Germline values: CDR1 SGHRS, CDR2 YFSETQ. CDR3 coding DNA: TGCGCCAGCAGCTTGTTTTTGGGAGGGCCCACCGGGGAGCTGTTTTTT. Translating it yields CASSLFLGGPTGELFF.

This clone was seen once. CDR3 bases: TGTGCCAGCAGTGCAGGGAGTGGCTACACCTTC. Translating gives CASSAGSGYTF. The gene calls are TRBV25-1 and TRBJ1-2; possible D gene TRBD1, 5 bases. The ends were cut back, 4 bases at V and 7 bases at J, with 7 bases in the middle. Germline loops: CDR1 MGHDK, CDR2 SYGVNS. The CDR3 loop spans 11 amino acids.

This chain's CDR3 is CASSGGPLGRDQPQHF. CDR3 bases: TGTGCCAGCAGTGGAGGACCACTAGGTCGTGATCAGCCCCAGCATTTT. The chain links TRBV25-1 to TRBJ1-5; D is uncertain. CDR1 and CDR2 (germline): MGHDK, SYGVNS. The CDR3 sequence is 16 residues long. V was pared by 4 bases and J by 5 bases, with 18 bases between.

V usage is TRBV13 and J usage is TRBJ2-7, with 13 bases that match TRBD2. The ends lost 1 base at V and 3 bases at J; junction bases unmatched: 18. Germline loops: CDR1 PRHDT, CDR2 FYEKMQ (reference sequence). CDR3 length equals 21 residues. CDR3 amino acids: CASSLVLGRTSGSGRGYEQYF. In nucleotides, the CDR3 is TGTGCCAGCAGCTTAGTACTGGGAAGGACTAGCGGGAGTGGAAGGGGCTACGAGCAGTACTTC. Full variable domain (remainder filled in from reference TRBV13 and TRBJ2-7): AAGVIQSPRHLIKEKRETATLKCYPIPRHDTVYWYQQGPGQDPQFLISFYEKMQSDKGSIPDRFSAQQFSDYHSELNMSSLELGDSALYFCASSLVLGRTSGSGRGYEQYFGPGTRLTVT.

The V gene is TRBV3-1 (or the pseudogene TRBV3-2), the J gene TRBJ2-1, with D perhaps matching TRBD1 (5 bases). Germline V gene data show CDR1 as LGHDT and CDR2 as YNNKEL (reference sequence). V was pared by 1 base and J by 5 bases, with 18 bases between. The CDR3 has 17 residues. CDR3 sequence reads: CASSQVRGRAADNEQFF. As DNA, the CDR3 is TGTGCCAGCAGCCAAGTTCGAGGCAGGGCGGCGGACAATGAGCAGTTCTTC.

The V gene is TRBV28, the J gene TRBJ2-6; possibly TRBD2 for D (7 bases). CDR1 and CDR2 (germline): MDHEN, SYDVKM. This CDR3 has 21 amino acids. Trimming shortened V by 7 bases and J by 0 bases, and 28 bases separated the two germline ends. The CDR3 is CASKVSRGGDGIFSGANVLTF. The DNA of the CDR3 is TGTGCCAGCAAAGTCTCTCGAGGGGGGGACGGCATCTTCTCTGGGGCCAACGTCCTGACTTTC. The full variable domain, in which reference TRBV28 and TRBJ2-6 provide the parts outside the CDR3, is DVKVTQSSRYLVKRTGEKVFLECVQDMDHENMFWYRQDPGLGLRLIYFSYDVKMKEKGDIPEGYSVSREKKERFSLILESASTNQTSMYLCASKVSRGGDGIFSGANVLTFGAGSRLTVL.

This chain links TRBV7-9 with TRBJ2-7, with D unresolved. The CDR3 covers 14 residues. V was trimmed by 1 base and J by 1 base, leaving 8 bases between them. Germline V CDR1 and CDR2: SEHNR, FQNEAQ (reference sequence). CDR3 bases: TGTGCCAGCAGCTTAGAATACGGGTCCTACGAGCAGTACTTC. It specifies CASSLEYGSYEQYF. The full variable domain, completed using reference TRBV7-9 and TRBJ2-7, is DTGVSQNPRHKITKRGQNVTFRCDPISEHNRLYWYRQTLGQGPEFLTYFQNEAQLEKSRLLSDRFSAERPKGSFSTLEIQRTEQGDSAMYLCASSLEYGSYEQYFGPGTRLTVT.

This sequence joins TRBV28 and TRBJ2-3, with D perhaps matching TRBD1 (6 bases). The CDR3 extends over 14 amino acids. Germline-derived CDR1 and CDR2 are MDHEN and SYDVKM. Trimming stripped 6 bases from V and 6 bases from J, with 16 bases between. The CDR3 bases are TGTGCCAGCAGAGCAAGAGATACAGGGGATACGCAGTATTTT. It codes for CASRARDTGDTQYF.

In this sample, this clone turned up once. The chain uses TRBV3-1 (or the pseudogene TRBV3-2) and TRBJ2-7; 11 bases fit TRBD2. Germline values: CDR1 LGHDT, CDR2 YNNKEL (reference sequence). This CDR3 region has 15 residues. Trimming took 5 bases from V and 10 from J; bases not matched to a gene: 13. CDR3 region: CASSVTSGGWFEQYF. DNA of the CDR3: TGTGCCAGCAGCGTTACTAGCGGGGGTTGGTTTGAACAGTACTTC.

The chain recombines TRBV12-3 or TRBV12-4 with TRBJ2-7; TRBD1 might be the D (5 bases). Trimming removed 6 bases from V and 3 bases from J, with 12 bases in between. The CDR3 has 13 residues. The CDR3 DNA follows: TGTGCCAGCAGCCCTGACAGAGACTACGAGCAGTACTTC. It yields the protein CASSPDRDYEQYF.

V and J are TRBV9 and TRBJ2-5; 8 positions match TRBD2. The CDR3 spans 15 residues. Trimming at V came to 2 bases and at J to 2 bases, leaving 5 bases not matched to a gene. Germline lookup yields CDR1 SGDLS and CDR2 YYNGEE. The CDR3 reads CASSVRGTRQETQYF. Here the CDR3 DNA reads TGTGCCAGCAGCGTGAGAGGGACTAGACAAGAGACCCAGTACTTC.

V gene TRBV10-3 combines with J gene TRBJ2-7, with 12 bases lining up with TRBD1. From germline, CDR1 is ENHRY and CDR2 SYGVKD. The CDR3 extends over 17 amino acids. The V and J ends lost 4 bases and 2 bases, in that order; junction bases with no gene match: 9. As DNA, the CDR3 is TGTGCCATCAGTGGGGGACAGGGGGCTTCAGTACCCTACGAGCAGTACTTC. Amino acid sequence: CAISGGQGASVPYEQYF.

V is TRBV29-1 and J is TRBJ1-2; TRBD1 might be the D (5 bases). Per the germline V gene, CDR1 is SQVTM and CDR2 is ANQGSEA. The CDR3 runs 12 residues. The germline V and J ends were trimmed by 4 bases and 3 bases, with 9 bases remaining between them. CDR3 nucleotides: TGCAGCGTTGCCCCGGGGGACTATGGCTACACCTTC. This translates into CSVAPGDYGYTF.

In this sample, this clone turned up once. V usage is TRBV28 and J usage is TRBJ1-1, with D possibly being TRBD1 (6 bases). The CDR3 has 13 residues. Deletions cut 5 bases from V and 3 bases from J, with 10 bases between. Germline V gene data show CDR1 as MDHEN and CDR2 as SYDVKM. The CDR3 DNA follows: TGTGCCAGCAGTCTACAGGGCCACACTGAAGCTTTCTTT. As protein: CASSLQGHTEAFF.

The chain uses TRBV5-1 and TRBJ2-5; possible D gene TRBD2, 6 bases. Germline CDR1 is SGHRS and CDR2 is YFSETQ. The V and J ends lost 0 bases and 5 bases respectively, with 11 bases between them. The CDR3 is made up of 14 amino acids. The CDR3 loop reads CASSLGLVWETQYF. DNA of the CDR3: TGCGCCAGCAGCTTGGGACTAGTCTGGGAGACCCAGTACTTC.

This chain's CDR3 is CASSVSAGGYSPLHF. The CDR3 nucleotides read TGTGCCAGCAGCGTAAGCGCAGGGGGCTATTCACCCCTCCACTTT. The chain is built from TRBV7-2 and TRBJ1-6, with TRBD1 identical over 8 bases. Germline trimming cut 5 bases from V and 8 bases from J; bases unmatched to any gene: 8. Germline V gene data show CDR1 as SGHTA and CDR2 as FQGNSA. The length of the CDR3 is 15 residues. The full variable domain, in which reference TRBV7-2 and TRBJ1-6 provide the parts outside the CDR3, is GAGVSQSPSNKVTEKGKDVELRCDPISGHTALYWYRQSLGQGLEFLIYFQGNSAPDKSGLPSDRFSAERTGGSVSTLTIQRTQQEDSAVYLCASSVSAGGYSPLHFGNGTRLTVT.

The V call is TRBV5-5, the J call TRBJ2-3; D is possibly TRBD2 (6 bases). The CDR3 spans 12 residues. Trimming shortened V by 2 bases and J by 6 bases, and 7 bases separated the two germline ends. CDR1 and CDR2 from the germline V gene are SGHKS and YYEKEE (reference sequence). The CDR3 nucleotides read TGTGCCAGCAGCTTTGGAGGGGATACGCAGTATTTT. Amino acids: CASSFGGDTQYF.

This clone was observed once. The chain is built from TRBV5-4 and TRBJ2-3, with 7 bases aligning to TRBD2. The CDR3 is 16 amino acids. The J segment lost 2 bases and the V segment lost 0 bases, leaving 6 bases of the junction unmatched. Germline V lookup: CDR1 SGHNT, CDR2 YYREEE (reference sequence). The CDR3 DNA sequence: TGTGCCAGCAGCTTGGCCGTTGCGGGGGTCACAGATACGCAGTATTTT. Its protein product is CASSLAVAGVTDTQYF.

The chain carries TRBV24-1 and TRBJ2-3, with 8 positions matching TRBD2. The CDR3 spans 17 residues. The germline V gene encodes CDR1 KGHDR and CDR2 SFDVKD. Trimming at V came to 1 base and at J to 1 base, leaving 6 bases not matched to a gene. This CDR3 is CATSDFGGAEGTDTQYF. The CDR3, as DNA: TGTGCCACCAGTGATTTCGGGGGGGCGGAGGGCACAGATACGCAGTATTTT.

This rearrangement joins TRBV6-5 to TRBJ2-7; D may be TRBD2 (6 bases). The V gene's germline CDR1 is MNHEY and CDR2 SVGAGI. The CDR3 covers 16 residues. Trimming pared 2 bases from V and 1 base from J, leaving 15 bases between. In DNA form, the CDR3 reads TGTGCCAGCAGTTACAGTTTTACCGGGAGATCCTACGAGCAGTACTTC. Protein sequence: CASSYSFTGRSYEQYF.

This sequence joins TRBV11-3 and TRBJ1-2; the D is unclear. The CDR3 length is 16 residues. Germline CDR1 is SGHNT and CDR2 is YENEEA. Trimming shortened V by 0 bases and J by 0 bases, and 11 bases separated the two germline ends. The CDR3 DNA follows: TGTGCCAGCAGCTTAGATTATAGCAGACCTAACTATGGCTACACCTTC. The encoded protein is CASSLDYSRPNYGYTF.

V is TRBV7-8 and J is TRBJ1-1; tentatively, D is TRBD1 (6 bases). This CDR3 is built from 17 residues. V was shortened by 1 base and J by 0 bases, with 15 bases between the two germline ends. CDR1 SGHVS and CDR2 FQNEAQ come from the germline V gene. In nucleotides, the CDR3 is TGTGCCAGCAGCTTAGTTACAGGGTGGAGGATGAACACTGAAGCTTTCTTT. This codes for CASSLVTGWRMNTEAFF.